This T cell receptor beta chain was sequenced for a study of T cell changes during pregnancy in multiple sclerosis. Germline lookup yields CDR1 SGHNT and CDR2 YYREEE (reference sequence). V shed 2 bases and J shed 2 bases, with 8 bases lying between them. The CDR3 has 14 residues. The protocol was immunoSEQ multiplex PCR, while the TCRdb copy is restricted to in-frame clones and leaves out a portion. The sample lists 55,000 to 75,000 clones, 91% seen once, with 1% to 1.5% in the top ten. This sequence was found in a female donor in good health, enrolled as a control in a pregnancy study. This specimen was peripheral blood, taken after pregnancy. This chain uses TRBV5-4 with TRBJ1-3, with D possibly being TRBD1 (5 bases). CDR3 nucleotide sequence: TGTGCCAGCAGCTTTGGGACTGCTGGAAACACCATATATTTT. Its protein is CASSFGTAGNTIYF. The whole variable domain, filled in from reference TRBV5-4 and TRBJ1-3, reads ETGVTQSPTHLIKTRGQQVTLRCSSQSGHNTVSWYQQALGQGPQFIFQYYREEENGRGNFPPRFSGLQFPNYSSELNVNALELDDSALYLCASSFGTAGNTIYFGEGSWLTVV.